These 27 T cell receptor beta chains originate from one sample sequenced in a study of response to subunit inactivated influenza vaccine. MiXCR, applied by TCRdb to the RT-PCR reads, yields one record per CDR3 protein. The sample lists roughly 460,000 distinct CDR3 sequences, 9.5% to 12% seen once, with about 12% in the top ten. Sample: PBMCs from blood, taken 35 to 45 days after vaccination. The receptor source for this set is a man aged 50-59 years who received an inactivated influenza vaccine.

This clonotype was observed at least ten times. The chain employs TRBV5-1 and TRBJ2-1; D gene ambiguous. V lost 4 bases and J 5 bases, leaving 13 bases between the germline ends. Germline assignment: CDR1 SGHRS and CDR2 YFSETQ. The CDR3 contains 14 residues. This CDR3 is CASSLYTGDNEQFF. Here the CDR3 DNA reads TGCGCCAGCAGCCTCTACACGGGCGACAATGAGCAGTTCTTC.

This clonotype was seen many times. This chain joins TRBV7-2 and TRBJ2-1, with 8 bases that match TRBD2. This CDR3 region has 15 residues. Germline V CDR1 and CDR2: SGHTA, FQGNSA. V lost 7 bases and J lost 6; bases outside the gene matches: 11. CDR3 sequence: CASTFTGTSTNEQFF. The CDR3 bases are TGTGCCAGCACCTTTACCGGGACTAGTACCAATGAGCAGTTCTTC. Full variable domain (missing parts from reference TRBV7-2 and TRBJ2-1): GAGVSQSPSNKVTEKGKDVELRCDPISGHTALYWYRQSLGQGLEFLIYFQGNSAPDKSGLPSDRFSAERTGGSVSTLTIQRTQQEDSAVYLCASTFTGTSTNEQFFGPGTRLTVL.

This chain connects TRBV5-1 to TRBJ1-4; D not certain. Germline assignment: CDR1 SGHRS and CDR2 YFSETQ. Trimming stripped 2 bases from V and 8 bases from J, with 16 bases between. The CDR3 runs 15 residues. CDR3 nucleotides: TGCGCCAGCAGCTTATCGGCTCGCCTTGAAGAAAAACTGTTTTTT. It encodes CASSLSARLEEKLFF.

This clonotype was seen a few times. This chain links TRBV28 with TRBJ2-5, with 8 bases aligning to TRBD2. V was pared by 2 bases and J by 4 bases, with 0 bases of the junction left unmatched. The CDR3 runs 13 residues. The V gene's germline CDR1 is MDHEN and CDR2 SYDVKM. CDR3 residues: CASSLLAGETQYF. The CDR3 DNA follows: TGTGCCAGCAGTTTACTAGCGGGAGAGACCCAGTACTTC. Supplemented by reference TRBV28 and TRBJ2-5, the full variable domain reads DVKVTQSSRYLVKRTGEKVFLECVQDMDHENMFWYRQDPGLGLRLIYFSYDVKMKEKGDIPEGYSVSREKKERFSLILESASTNQTSMYLCASSLLAGETQYFGPGTRLLVL.

This chain joins TRBV6-2 or TRBV6-3 and TRBJ1-1, with TRBD1 matching over 10 bases. CDR1 MNHEY and CDR2 SVGEGT come from the germline V gene. Unmatched junction bases numbered 12, after V lost 6 bases and J lost 11 bases. The CDR3 runs 14 residues. CDR3 sequence (DNA): TGTGCCAGCAGGACAGGGGGCGCAGTAGAAAGGGCTTTCTTT. It encodes CASRTGGAVERAFF.

The chain joins TRBV30 to TRBJ1-2; D is perhaps TRBD1 (6 bases). CDR3 length: 15 amino acids. Trimming left V 1 base short and J 4 bases short, with 16 bases between. Germline V gene data show CDR1 as GTSNPN and CDR2 as SVGIG (reference sequence). The CDR3 region has the DNA TGTGCCTGGAGTGCCCAGGGGTCGCCCATCTATGGCTACACCTTC. Amino acid sequence: CAWSAQGSPIYGYTF.

This clonotype has at least ten counts. The chain recombines TRBV20-1 with TRBJ2-7; the D gene is possibly TRBD1 (6 bases). This CDR3 comprises 13 residues. Per the germline V gene, CDR1 is DFQATT and CDR2 is SNEGSKA (reference sequence). Trimming pared 1 base from V and 1 base from J, leaving 8 bases between. CDR3 sequence: CSARGQVSYEQYF. Written as DNA, the CDR3 is TGCAGTGCTAGAGGACAGGTTTCCTACGAGCAGTACTTC.

This clonotype has only a few counts. The rearrangement joins TRBV4-2 to TRBJ1-3; TRBD1 agrees at 9 bases. This CDR3 contains 15 residues. J lost 8 bases, V lost 0 bases, and 5 bases had no gene match. Germline-derived CDR1 and CDR2 are LGHNA and YNFKEQ. The CDR3 here is CASSQDPDRGDTIYF. CDR3 bases: TGTGCCAGCAGCCAAGATCCGGACAGGGGAGACACCATATATTTT.

This clonotype was recorded at least ten times. The rearrangement uses TRBV6-5 and TRBJ1-1; D not certain. V lost 5 bases, J lost 3 bases, and 7 bases lay in between. CDR3 length: 12 residues. Germline lookup yields CDR1 MNHEY and CDR2 SVGAGI. The chain's CDR3 is CASSKRDTEAFF. CDR3 nucleotides: TGTGCCAGCAGTAAAAGGGACACTGAAGCTTTCTTT.

This clonotype was counted once. The genes are TRBV28 and TRBJ2-4, with D maybe TRBD1 (6 bases). The germline V and J ends were trimmed by 6 bases and 0 bases, with 21 bases remaining between them. Germline V CDR1 and CDR2: MDHEN, SYDVKM. The CDR3 contains 18 residues. The CDR3 bases are TGTGCCAGCAGCCCAACAGGGACGGCTGTTCTAGCCAAAAACATTCAGTACTTC. Encoded protein: CASSPTGTAVLAKNIQYF.

The chain joins TRBV7-9 to TRBJ2-7; D uncertain. This CDR3 region has 14 residues. Trimming took off 1 base at V and 5 bases at J, with 12 bases between the two ends. Germline CDR1 is SEHNR and CDR2 is FQNEAQ (reference sequence). The CDR3 nucleotides are TGTGCCAGCAGCTTAGTAGCCGCCAGGCACGAGCAGTACTTC. Residues: CASSLVAARHEQYF. The full variable domain, with the rest looked up from reference TRBV7-9 and TRBJ2-7, is DTGVSQNPRHKITKRGQNVTFRCDPISEHNRLYWYRQTLGQGPEFLTYFQNEAQLEKSRLLSDRFSAERPKGSFSTLEIQRTEQGDSAMYLCASSLVAARHEQYFGPGTRLTVT.

This clonotype was observed a handful of times. The chain couples TRBV4-3 to TRBJ2-1, with 8 bases that match TRBD1. The CDR3 runs 15 residues. The germline V gene has CDR1 LGHNA and CDR2 YSLEER. With V trimmed by 3 bases and J by 4 bases, 5 bases remained unmatched. The CDR3 sequence is CASSQAWTGYNEQFF. The DNA of the CDR3 is TGCGCCAGCAGCCAGGCATGGACAGGGTACAATGAGCAGTTCTTC.

The sample holds many counts of this clonotype. The V gene is TRBV20-1, the J gene TRBJ1-1; possibly TRBD1 for D (5 bases). With 5 bases removed from V and 5 bases from J, the gap between germline ends came to 15 bases. Germline loops: CDR1 DFQATT, CDR2 SNEGSKA (reference sequence). CDR3 length equals 13 residues. The CDR3 region has the DNA TGCAGTGCTCCTTGGGGCAGTCGGACTGAAGCTTTCTTT. Protein product: CSAPWGSRTEAFF.

The rearrangement joins TRBV7-9 to TRBJ2-3; D is unresolved. Per germline, CDR1 SEHNR and CDR2 FQNEAQ (reference sequence). The CDR3 runs to 16 residues. Trimming took 2 bases from V and 1 from J, leaving 13 bases between them. The CDR3 spells CASSLWVRAGTDTQYF. In nucleotides, the CDR3 is TGTGCCAGCAGCTTATGGGTTAGGGCCGGCACAGATACGCAGTATTTT.

This clonotype has ten or more counts. The CDR3 here is CASSRGKGYGYTF. The CDR3 region has the DNA TGTGCCAGCAGCAGGGGGAAAGGGTATGGCTACACCTTC. The rearrangement joins TRBV12-3 or TRBV12-4 to TRBJ1-2; 7 nucleotides line up with TRBD1. The CDR3 runs to 13 residues. Germline trimming cut 6 bases from V and 5 bases from J; bases unmatched to any gene: 6.

The rearrangement links TRBV20-1 to TRBJ2-3; 9 bases agree with TRBD2. CDR3 length: 16 amino acids. Trimming cost V 0 bases and J 5 bases; bases outside gene matches: 9. CDR1 DFQATT and CDR2 SNEGSKA come from the germline V gene (reference sequence). CDR3 coding DNA: TGCAGTGCTAGAGATTGGCTAGCGGGGAACAAAGATACGCAGTATTTT. Translating it yields CSARDWLAGNKDTQYF.

The chain carries TRBV10-2 and TRBJ2-5; maybe TRBD1 (6 bases). Germline CDR1 WSHSY, CDR2 SAAADI. The CDR3 consists of 15 residues. The germline V and J ends were trimmed by 3 bases and 1 base, with 12 bases remaining between them. The CDR3 DNA reads as TGCGCCAGCAGTGAATCAACAGGGTCCCAAGAGACCCAGTACTTC. The encoded protein is CASSESTGSQETQYF.

There are a few counts of this clonotype. The chain employs TRBV9 and TRBJ2-7; tentatively, D is TRBD2 (6 bases). CDR3 length: 13 amino acids. V was trimmed by 2 bases and J by 1 base, leaving 7 bases between them. Per the germline V gene, CDR1 is SGDLS and CDR2 is YYNGEE. The CDR3 DNA reads TGTGCCAGCAGCGTGACTAGTTCCTACGAGCAGTACTTC. Amino acids: CASSVTSSYEQYF.

This clonotype was seen ten or more times. The rearrangement links TRBV25-1 to TRBJ2-5; D is uncertain. In germline, CDR1 is MGHDK, CDR2 SYGVNS. The CDR3 covers 13 residues. V lost 4 bases, J lost 1 base, and 7 bases lay in between. CDR3 loop: CASSVVLQETQYF. CDR3 bases: TGTGCCAGCAGTGTGGTACTCCAAGAGACCCAGTACTTC.

This clonotype was seen at least ten times. V gene TRBV12-3 or TRBV12-4 combines with J gene TRBJ2-1, with 8 bases aligning to TRBD1. V was pared by 3 bases and J by 5 bases, with 3 bases of the junction left unmatched. This CDR3 contains 14 residues. CDR3 sequence: CASSFRGRDNEQFF. The CDR3 DNA is TGTGCCAGCAGTTTCAGGGGGCGCGACAATGAGCAGTTCTTC.

The V and J genes are TRBV29-1 and TRBJ1-3, with D possibly matching TRBD1 (5 bases). The CDR3 extends over 15 amino acids. Trimming removed 6 bases at V and 0 bases at J, with 15 bases between. CDR1 and CDR2 from the germline V gene are SQVTM and ANQGSEA. The CDR3 loop is CSVADGTSSGNTIYF. The CDR3 region has the DNA TGCAGCGTAGCGGACGGGACCTCCTCTGGAAACACCATATATTTT. Using reference TRBV29-1 and TRBJ1-3 for the parts outside the CDR3, the full variable domain is SAVISQKPSRDICQRGTSLTIQCQVDSQVTMMFWYRQQPGQSLTLIATANQGSEATYESGFVIDKFPISRPNLTFSTLTVSNMSPEDSSIYLCSVADGTSSGNTIYFGEGSWLTVV.

The J gene is TRBJ2-6, the V gene TRBV3-1; no firm D call. Germline V CDR1 and CDR2: LGHDT, YNNKEL (reference sequence). Trimming shortened V by 2 bases and J by 1 base, and 6 bases separated the two germline ends. The CDR3 is made up of 15 amino acids. CDR3 sequence (DNA): TGTGCCAGCAGCCAATTCGGGTCTGGGGCCAACGTCCTGACTTTC. Protein: CASSQFGSGANVLTF.

This clonotype was seen more than once but under ten times. The chain recombines TRBV11-2 with TRBJ2-5; 9 bases are shared with TRBD2. Germline CDR1 reads SGHAT; CDR2 reads FQNNGV. This CDR3 has 19 amino acids. The V segment lost 2 bases and the J segment 4 bases; nucleotides outside the gene matches: 17. CDR3 coding DNA: TGTGCCAGCAGCTTAAATAGCGGGGGCCCCCCGGAGAGGGTAGAGACCCAGTACTTC. Its translation: CASSLNSGGPPERVETQYF.

The CDR3 region has the DNA TGTGCCAGCACCCAGGGCCGACAAGCGGGGGTGAGAGAGACCCAGTACTTC. The encoded protein is CASTQGRQAGVRETQYF. This chain connects TRBV6-2 or TRBV6-3 to TRBJ2-5, with TRBD2 matching over 8 bases. The germline CDR1 and CDR2 sequences are MNHEY and SVGEGT. This CDR3 spans 17 amino acids. J gave up 4 bases and V 7 bases, and 17 bases lay outside the gene matches.

This clonotype was seen more than once but under ten times. V is TRBV6-5 and J is TRBJ2-1; TRBD2 matches at 9 bases. The CDR3 totals 15 residues. CDR1 is MNHEY and CDR2 is SVGAGI in the germline V gene. Unmatched junction bases numbered 15, after V lost 5 bases and J lost 13 bases. DNA of the CDR3: TGTGCCAGCAGTAACCGGGGAGGTGGCGGGGGGGCTCAGTTCTTC. This sequence encodes CASSNRGGGGGAQFF.

This clonotype was detected a few times. The chain links TRBV19 to TRBJ2-7; TRBD2 matches 7 bases. Germline CDR1 and CDR2: LNHDA and SQIVND (reference sequence). The CDR3 has 12 residues. Trimming took 6 bases from V and 2 from J; bases not matched to a gene: 1. Written as DNA, the CDR3 is TGTGCCAGTAGCCGGGGGGCCTACGAGCAGTACTTC. It specifies CASSRGAYEQYF. Supplemented by reference TRBV19 and TRBJ2-7, the full variable domain reads DGGITQSPKYLFRKEGQNVTLSCEQNLNHDAMYWYRQDPGQGLRLIYYSQIVNDFQKGDIAEGYSVSREKKESFPLTVTSAQKNPTAFYLCASSRGAYEQYFGPGTRLTVT.

This clonotype was counted a few times. The genes are TRBV6-2 or TRBV6-3 and TRBJ2-2, with TRBD2 matching over 14 bases. CDR1 MNHEY and CDR2 SVGEGT come from the germline V gene. Unmatched junction bases numbered 7, after V lost 2 bases and J lost 2 bases. The CDR3 has 19 residues. Written as DNA, the CDR3 is TGTGCCAGCAGTTACCTACTCGGACTAGCGGGAGGAAACACCGGGGAGCTGTTTTTT. Amino acid sequence: CASSYLLGLAGGNTGELFF.